This T cell receptor (beta chain) was found in a study of cytomegalovirus exposure and HLA in healthy donors. As for the study in general: Genotyping showed approximately 81% of about 370 donors falling in the Caucasian-associated ancestry cluster.

The PCR ran on 60 Vbeta and 13 Jbeta primers. Sequenced by immunoSEQ multiplex PCR; TCRdb stores in-frame clones only, minus some. The sample includes about 150,000 clones, more than 70% of them seen just once. The CDR3 extends over 15 amino acids. Germline CDR1 reads MGHRA; CDR2 reads YSYEKL. V dropped 0 bases and J dropped 7 bases, with 13 bases sitting between them. Donors showed nominal health when sampled, although they likely had unrecorded immune exposures. Study-level results: Altogether, 150 to 200 TCR beta chains were recorded as cytomegalovirus-associated. In a later analysis, at a false discovery rate of 0.05, 16,951 TCR beta sequences were associated with HLA alleles.

This clone has only a few counts. Antigen: not known. Sample: PBMCs. This chain links TRBV4-1 with TRBJ2-1, with D unclear. This TCR came from a woman aged 40-49 years in good health and CMV-seronegative. The CDR3: CASSQDSTGGNEQFF. The CDR3 bases are TGCGCCAGCAGCCAAGATAGTACCGGCGGAAATGAGCAGTTCTTC.